These 2 T cell receptor beta chains came from one sample sequenced in a study of control samples from healthy donors and cancer patients. Only in-frame clones appear in the TCRdb table, and some are missing; sequencing was by immunoSEQ multiplex PCR. The data hold about 180,000 clones, with roughly 92% observed a single time. What was sequenced was blood. These receptors all come from a man aged 25 to 40 in good health.

This chain uses TRBV4-3 with TRBJ2-3; 8 bases agree with TRBD2. The germline V gene has CDR1 LGHNA and CDR2 YSLEER. This CDR3 contains 17 residues. Unmatched junction bases numbered 9, after V lost 4 bases and J lost 0 bases. CDR3: CASSPAWRGVSTDTQYF. The DNA of the CDR3 is TGCGCCAGCAGCCCCGCCTGGCGGGGGGTGAGCACAGATACGCAGTATTTT.

The CDR3 sequence: CASSSAGASGTSGRAPYEQYF. The CDR3 DNA sequence: TGTGCCAGCAGTTCAGCCGGGGCAAGCGGGACTAGCGGGAGGGCCCCCTACGAGCAGTACTTC. The genes are TRBV28 and TRBJ2-7, with 16 bases that match TRBD2. The J segment lost 2 bases and the V segment lost 4 bases, leaving 17 bases of the junction unmatched. Germline-derived CDR1 and CDR2 are MDHEN and SYDVKM. The CDR3 is made up of 21 amino acids.